This T cell receptor beta chain is drawn from a study of glioma-infiltrating T cells. Germline trimming cut 5 bases from V and 0 bases from J; bases unmatched to any gene: 3. CDR3 size: 14 residues. CDR1 is MNHEY, CDR2 SVGEGT, per germline. TCR alpha and beta CDR3 regions were amplified from RNA using iRepertoire nested multiplex PCR. One entry per CDR3 protein, called by TCRdb with MiXCR from the multiplex PCR reads. The table shows 150,000 to 200,000 distinct CDR3 sequences, with roughly 32% occurring only once. This clonotype was recorded at least ten times. The chain is built from TRBV6-2 or TRBV6-3 and TRBJ1-1, with 7 bases fitting TRBD1. The clonotype comes from a human donor with low-grade glioma or glioblastoma, undergoing nonglioma brain surgery, or in good health (not recorded which). Sequencing input: glioma tissue, nonneoplastic brain tissue, or PBMCs (not recorded which). CDR3 residues: CASSPGQMNTEAFF. CDR3 coding DNA: TGTGCCAGCAGTCCGGGACAGATGAACACTGAAGCTTTCTTT.